These 30 T cell receptor beta chains originate from one sample sequenced in a study of T cells in Graves' hyperthyroidism and ophthalmopathy. The source material, RNA transcripts, was used to amplify TCR beta CDR3 regions. The TCR CDR3 first-round RT-PCR relied on the HTBI primer set. TCRdb processed the multiplex PCR reads anew with MiXCR; each CDR3 protein has one entry. The table lists 30,000 to 45,000 distinct CDR3 sequences, roughly 52% of them singletons. The specimen was blood. These TCRs come from a man between 40 and 49 years old with Graves' ophthalmopathy.

This clonotype was recorded many times. The J gene is TRBJ1-1, the V gene TRBV18; D not certain. The germline V and J ends were trimmed by 6 bases and 3 bases, with 11 bases remaining between them. The CDR3 is made up of 13 amino acids. CDR1 and CDR2 from the germline V gene are KGHSH and LQKENI. CDR3 amino acids: CASSLGRDTEAFF. CDR3 coding DNA: TGTGCCAGCTCTTTGGGTCGGGACACTGAAGCTTTCTTT.

This clonotype has ten or more counts. The V call is TRBV20-1, the J call TRBJ1-2; 12 bases line up with TRBD1. Germline V gives CDR1 DFQATT, CDR2 SNEGSKA (reference sequence). The CDR3 sequence is 16 residues long. Trimming removed 5 bases from V and 6 bases from J; junction bases left unmatched: 13. CDR3 sequence: CSASLGTGGNRDGYTF. DNA for the CDR3: TGCAGTGCTTCGCTCGGGACAGGGGGCAATCGAGATGGCTACACCTTC.

In regard to this clonotype: One junction end does not reproduce the germline sequence, and a read error may be involved. The chain recombines TRBV4-1 with TRBJ2-6; D is ambiguous. Per the germline V gene, CDR1 is MGHRA and CDR2 is YSYEKL. CDR3 size: 15 residues. CDR3 sequence (DNA): TGTGCCAGCAGCCGCGAGATCTCTGAGGCCAACGTCCTGACTTTC. This encodes CASSREISEANVLTF.

For the CDR3, the DNA is TGCAGTGCTAGAAGACTAGCGGGGGGCCAAGAGACCCAGTACTTC. It is translated as CSARRLAGGQETQYF. The gene calls are TRBV20-1 and TRBJ2-5; 13 bases align to TRBD2. The V gene's germline CDR1 is DFQATT and CDR2 SNEGSKA (reference sequence). The CDR3 has 15 amino acids. J gave up 1 base and V 2 bases, and 1 base lay outside the gene matches.

This clonotype was detected ten times or more. The chain combines TRBV11-2 with TRBJ2-1, with D perhaps matching TRBD1 (5 bases). The V gene's germline CDR1 is SGHAT and CDR2 FQNNGV. The length of the CDR3 is 13 residues. Trimming shortened V by 5 bases and J by 10 bases, and 15 bases separated the two germline ends. CDR3 coding DNA: TGTGCCAGCAGCCCTGTATCATACAGGGAGCAGTTCTTC. Translation: CASSPVSYREQFF.

The gene calls are TRBV7-6 and TRBJ2-3, with D tentatively TRBD2 (6 bases). There are 10 residues in the CDR3. V lost 8 bases and J lost 13, with 13 bases in between. Germline CDR1 and CDR2: SGHVS and FNYEAQ. CDR3 loop: CASPGLREYF. The CDR3 coding sequence is TGTGCCAGCCCGGGACTCAGGGAGTATTTT. Combining the CDR3 with reference TRBV7-6 and TRBJ2-3 gives the whole variable domain GAGVSQSPRYKVTKRGQDVALRCDPISGHVSLYWYRQALGQGPEFLTYFNYEAQQDKSGLPNDRFSAERPEGSISTLTIQRTEQRDSAMYRCASPGLREYFGPGTRLTVL.

This clonotype was counted many times. The V call is TRBV6-6, the J call TRBJ2-5; 11 bases map to TRBD1. Per the germline V gene, CDR1 is MNHNY and CDR2 is SVGAGI (reference sequence). J lost 1 base, V lost 8 bases, and 9 bases had no gene match. There are 16 residues in the CDR3. CDR3 in amino acids: CASGFPGTGGQETQYF. The CDR3 bases are TGTGCCAGCGGCTTCCCGGGGACAGGGGGCCAAGAGACCCAGTACTTC.

This clonotype came up once. The conserved phenylalanine or tryptophan is not found at the CDR3 terminus, so this likely reflects a read error. This rearrangement joins TRBV24-1 to TRBJ2-1; 10 positions agree with TRBD1. CDR1 KGHDR and CDR2 SFDVKD come from the germline V gene. The CDR3 is made up of 16 amino acids. The V and J ends lost 4 bases and 4 bases, in that order; junction bases with no gene match: 6. The CDR3: CATSDPGTGAYNEQFL. DNA for the CDR3: TGTGCCACCAGTGACCCCGGGACAGGGGCGTACAATGAGCAGTTCCTC.

The table lists this clonotype with many counts. The rearrangement uses TRBV28 and TRBJ1-5, with unresolved D. Trimming cost V 5 bases and J 1 base, with 15 bases left between them. The CDR3 is 16 residues long. Per germline, CDR1 MDHEN and CDR2 SYDVKM. The CDR3 sequence is CASSKIRGWSNQPQHF. The CDR3 DNA reads TGTGCCAGCAGTAAGATCCGGGGTTGGAGCAATCAGCCCCAGCATTTT.

This clonotype is labeled as medium-sized (0.01 to 0.1%). The gene calls are TRBV7-2 and TRBJ1-6; TRBD1 is a possible D gene (5 bases). The V end lost 2 bases, the J end lost 10 bases, and 12 bases lay between the germline ends. CDR3 length: 14 residues. Germline CDR1 SGHTA, CDR2 FQGNSA. DNA for the CDR3: TGTGCCAGCAGCTTACAGGGTTTTGGCTCACCCCTCCACTTT. It encodes CASSLQGFGSPLHF.

The rearrangement uses TRBV20-1 and TRBJ2-3; 13 positions match TRBD2. This CDR3 comprises 17 residues. The germline V gene has CDR1 DFQATT and CDR2 SNEGSKA (reference sequence). V was pared by 5 bases and J by 2 bases, with 10 bases of the junction left unmatched. In DNA, the CDR3 is TGCAGTGCTCAGAGGTTGACTAGCGGGAGGATCACAGATACGCAGTATTTT. Amino acid sequence: CSAQRLTSGRITDTQYF.

This clonotype has a count of ten or more. This chain connects TRBV4-1 to TRBJ2-7, with 8 bases aligning to TRBD2. Trimming at V came to 1 base and at J to 5 bases, leaving 10 bases not matched to a gene. From germline, CDR1 is MGHRA and CDR2 YSYEKL. This CDR3 has 16 residues. Written as DNA, the CDR3 is TGCGCCAGCAGCCAAGGACCGGGACTAGTATTCGACGAGCAGTACTTC. Amino acids: CASSQGPGLVFDEQYF.

The rearrangement links TRBV19 to TRBJ1-5; D not certain. The CDR3 covers 14 residues. CDR1 is LNHDA and CDR2 is SQIVND in the germline V gene (reference sequence). V lost 5 bases, J lost 9 bases, and 17 bases lay in between. The CDR3 nucleotides read TGTGCCAGTAGTGCCGAGGACCGTGCAAGGCCCCAGCATTTT. Protein: CASSAEDRARPQHF.

This rearrangement joins TRBV3-1 to TRBJ2-4; D gene unclear. The CDR3 contains 15 residues. The V gene's germline CDR1 is LGHDT and CDR2 YNNKEL (reference sequence). Between the trimmed V and J ends, which lost 0 bases and 1 base, there was a span of 7 bases. The CDR3 DNA is TGTGCCAGCAGCCAAGATAGGGCGGCCAAAAACATTCAGTACTTC. It codes for CASSQDRAAKNIQYF.

The chain joins TRBV20-1 to TRBJ2-3, with D perhaps TRBD1 (6 bases). The CDR3 contains 12 residues. Germline V gene data show CDR1 as DFQATT and CDR2 as SNEGSKA (reference sequence). The ends were cut back, 5 bases at V and 15 bases at J, with 21 bases in the middle. In DNA, the CDR3 is TGCAGTGCTCCAGGGTTTGCAGGGGCCGTATATTTT. Amino acids: CSAPGFAGAVYF.

This clonotype appeared many times. This chain joins TRBV2 and TRBJ1-4; the match to TRBD1 covers 8 bases. Looked up from germline, CDR1 is SNHLY and CDR2 is FYNNEI. V gave up 5 bases and J gave up 7 bases; unmatched junction bases: 6. The CDR3 has 14 amino acids. CDR3 residues: CASSITGGGEKLFF. The CDR3 DNA sequence: TGTGCCAGCAGTATTACAGGGGGAGGTGAAAAACTGTTTTTT.

By share, this clonotype ranks as medium-sized. The chain joins TRBV10-3 to TRBJ1-5, with D unresolved. CDR3 size: 13 residues. Trimming pared 5 bases from V and 7 bases from J, leaving 12 bases between. The germline V gene encodes CDR1 ENHRY and CDR2 SYGVKD. CDR3 residues: CAISRIPEQPQHF. The CDR3 DNA reads TGTGCCATCAGTCGAATTCCGGAGCAGCCCCAGCATTTT.

The rearrangement joins TRBV7-6 to TRBJ1-4; possibly TRBD1 for D (6 bases). Germline V CDR1 and CDR2: SGHVS, FNYEAQ. The CDR3 is 16 residues long. V gave up 5 bases and J gave up 7 bases, with 20 bases separating them. The CDR3 region is CASSQDPLRGGEKLFF. CDR3 DNA sequence: TGTGCCAGCAGCCAAGATCCTCTCAGGGGAGGTGAAAAACTGTTTTTT.

The table lists this clonotype with many counts. The J gene is TRBJ2-5, the V gene TRBV5-6, with D tentatively TRBD1 (6 bases). The CDR3 is made up of 16 amino acids. Germline values: CDR1 SGHDT, CDR2 YYEEEE. V was cut by 5 bases and J by 1 base, with 18 bases left in between. The CDR3: CASSRGTGLPQETQYF. In DNA form, the CDR3 reads TGTGCCAGCAGTAGGGGGACGGGGTTGCCCCAAGAGACCCAGTACTTC. The full variable domain, in which reference TRBV5-6 and TRBJ2-5 provide the parts outside the CDR3, is DAGVTQSPTHLIKTRGQQVTLRCSPKSGHDTVSWYQQALGQGPQFIFQYYEEEERQRGNFPDRFSGHQFPNYSSELNVNALLLGDSALYLCASSRGTGLPQETQYFGPGTRLLVL.

Comments on this clonotype: An end of the junction does not agree with germline; a read error may underlie this. This chain connects TRBV6-5 to TRBJ1-2, with 9 bases matching TRBD1. The CDR3 has 14 residues. CDR1 MNHEY and CDR2 SVGAGI come from the germline V gene. CDR3 DNA sequence: TGTGTCAGCAGTGAACACAGGGGGCGGTTTGGCTACATCTTC. Its translation: CVSSEHRGRFGYIF.

V gene TRBV29-1 combines with J gene TRBJ2-3; D is unresolved. The CDR3 covers 16 residues. Trimming took off 0 bases at V and 11 bases at J, with 24 bases between the two ends. From germline, CDR1 is SQVTM and CDR2 ANQGSEA. For the CDR3, the DNA is TGCAGCGTTGAAGAGGACGGAGTAGGATCCTACAATGAGCAGTATTTT. It codes for CSVEEDGVGSYNEQYF.

This clonotype was counted once. The chain carries TRBV29-1 and TRBJ1-3; D is possibly TRBD1 (5 bases). V lost 7 bases, J lost 0 bases, and 19 bases lay in between. The CDR3 covers 16 residues. Germline V lookup: CDR1 SQVTM, CDR2 ANQGSEA. This CDR3 is CSAEYPGSNSGNTIYF. CDR3 DNA: TGCAGCGCCGAATATCCAGGGTCAAACTCTGGAAACACCATATATTTT. Full variable domain (missing parts from reference TRBV29-1 and TRBJ1-3): SAVISQKPSRDICQRGTSLTIQCQVDSQVTMMFWYRQQPGQSLTLIATANQGSEATYESGFVIDKFPISRPNLTFSTLTVSNMSPEDSSIYLCSAEYPGSNSGNTIYFGEGSWLTVV.

In this sample, this clonotype turned up many times. The chain joins TRBV27 to TRBJ1-5; 7 bases agree with TRBD1. J lost 8 bases, V lost 6 bases, and 13 bases had no gene match. The CDR3 is made up of 15 amino acids. Germline V lookup: CDR1 MNHEY, CDR2 SMNVEV (reference sequence). CDR3 sequence (DNA): TGTGCCAGCAGCCCTGGGAGAGGGGGCCTGGAGCCCCAGCATTTT. Protein product: CASSPGRGGLEPQHF.

This clonotype is medium-sized (0.01 to 0.1%). J is TRBJ1-2 and V is TRBV19, with D possibly being TRBD1 (5 bases). Deletions cut 9 bases from V and 1 base from J, with 6 bases between. The CDR3 spans 11 residues. CDR1 LNHDA and CDR2 SQIVND come from the germline V gene (reference sequence). The CDR3 is CASRDNYGYTF. The CDR3 DNA reads as TGTGCCAGCAGGGATAACTATGGCTACACCTTC.

The CDR3, as DNA: TGTGCCAGCAGCTTAGGGCAGTACTTC. Protein product: CASSLGQYF. The rearrangement joins TRBV7-3 to TRBJ2-7, with D unclear. The V gene lost 2 bases and the J gene lost 9 bases, with 2 bases spanning the gap. CDR1 is SGHTA, CDR2 FQGTGA, per germline. The CDR3 spans 9 residues.

On this clonotype itself: Since no conserved phenylalanine or tryptophan closes the CDR3, a read error is the likely cause. The genes are TRBV5-4 and TRBJ2-1; D gene unclear. From germline, CDR1 is SGHNT and CDR2 YYREEE (reference sequence). This CDR3 contains 13 residues. CDR3 loop: CASSLGQINGQFL. CDR3 bases: TGTGCCAGCAGCTTGGGGCAGATCAATGGGCAGTTCCTC.

This clonotype was seen ten or more times. The chain couples TRBV18 to TRBJ2-7; 7 bases agree with TRBD2. J gave up 5 bases and V 3 bases, and 4 bases lay outside the gene matches. CDR3 length equals 13 residues. CDR1 and CDR2 from the germline V gene are KGHSH and LQKENI. CDR3 DNA sequence: TGTGCCAGCTCACCCCGGGGGGACCACGAGCAGTACTTC. Translation: CASSPRGDHEQYF.

This clonotype came up many times. The chain has TRBV5-8 and TRBJ1-1; D not certain. The CDR3 length is 16 residues. Germline V gene lookup returns CDR1 SGHTS and CDR2 YDEGEE. The germline V and J ends were trimmed by 4 bases and 0 bases, with 16 bases remaining between them. DNA for the CDR3: TGTGCCAGCAGCAACTCCTGGACCGAAATGAACACTGAAGCTTTCTTT. Amino acid sequence: CASSNSWTEMNTEAFF. The full variable domain, with the rest looked up from reference TRBV5-8 and TRBJ1-1, is EAGVTQSPTHLIKTRGQQATLRCSPISGHTSVYWYQQALGLGLQFLLWYDEGEERNRGNFPPRFSGRQFPNYSSELNVNALELEDSALYLCASSNSWTEMNTEAFFGQGTRLTVV.

To note about this clonotype: A much larger clone differs from this one at a single base, so this may be a read error. The chain is built from TRBV28 and TRBJ2-7; 8 bases match TRBD1. The germline V gene encodes CDR1 MDHEN and CDR2 SYDVKM. After removal of 5 bases from V and 3 bases from J, the junction contained 12 bases not matched to a gene. The CDR3 consists of 16 residues. The CDR3 DNA sequence: TGTGCCAGCAGTCTTCCCTTTTCGGGACAGGACTACGAGCAGTACTTC. Amino acid sequence: CASSLPFSGQDYEQYF. The variable domain in full, with the rest retrieved from reference TRBV28 and TRBJ2-7, is DVKVTQSSRYLVKRTGEKVFLECVQDMDHENMFWYRQDPGLGLRLIYFSYDVKMKEKGDIPEGYSVSREKKERFSLILESASTNQTSMYLCASSLPFSGQDYEQYFGPGTRLTVT.

The rearrangement joins TRBV5-1 to TRBJ2-4; no firm D call. CDR1 and CDR2 (germline): SGHRS, YFSETQ. This CDR3 comprises 10 residues. The germline V and J ends were trimmed by 0 bases and 11 bases, with 3 bases remaining between them. CDR3 loop: CASSLGVQYF. In nucleotides, the CDR3 is TGCGCCAGCAGCTTGGGGGTTCAGTACTTC.